Listed here are 20 T cell receptor beta chains from one sample, sequenced in a study of shared clonotypes between healthy human individuals. This table comes from immunoSEQ multiplex PCR, and its TCRdb copy is limited to in-frame clones, with some not included. The sample has some 350,000 clones; roughly 70% are singletons. Sequencing used memory CD4+ T cells sorted from blood. Subset of the sample: CD45RA-negative fraction. The receptors shown here come from a man younger than 40 in good health.

In regard to this clone: The same CDR3 arises from other DNA sequences in this sample as well. The chain has TRBV7-2 and TRBJ1-1, with no clear D. This CDR3 has 13 residues. V was clipped by 3 bases and J by 0 bases, with 5 bases between them. CDR1 is SGHTA, CDR2 FQGNSA, per germline. The CDR3 DNA sequence: TGTGCCAGCAGCTTGCGTATGAACACTGAAGCTTTCTTT. As protein: CASSLRMNTEAFF.

This chain uses TRBV2 with TRBJ2-3, with D unresolved. Trimming pared 6 bases from V and 0 bases from J, leaving 10 bases between. This CDR3 has 14 amino acids. CDR1 and CDR2 from the germline V gene are SNHLY and FYNNEI. The CDR3 nucleotides are TGTGCCAGCAGAGGTGGAGCTAGCACAGATACGCAGTATTTT. It specifies CASRGGASTDTQYF.

The chain's CDR3 is CASSFGGRGSYNEQFF. The CDR3 nucleotides read TGTGCCAGCAGCTTCGGCGGGAGGGGCTCCTACAATGAGCAGTTCTTC. The gene calls are TRBV7-3 and TRBJ2-1, with 9 positions matching TRBD2. The germline V gene encodes CDR1 SGHTA and CDR2 FQGTGA. The CDR3 sequence is 16 residues long. V lost 3 bases, J lost 0 bases, and 3 bases stayed unmatched.

The chain links TRBV7-2 to TRBJ1-4; D is perhaps TRBD1 (5 bases). Germline V gene sequence: CDR1 SGHTA, CDR2 FQGNSA. This CDR3 comprises 12 residues. Trimming took off 2 bases at V and 8 bases at J, with 6 bases between the two ends. The CDR3 reads CASSLNREKLFF. The CDR3 DNA follows: TGTGCCAGCAGCTTAAACAGGGAAAAACTGTTTTTT.

V and J are TRBV30 and TRBJ2-3; no clear D. The V gene's germline CDR1 is GTSNPN and CDR2 SVGIG (reference sequence). Trimming took off 0 bases at V and 6 bases at J, with 4 bases between the two ends. The CDR3 runs 11 residues. The CDR3 here is CAWSVKDTQYF. For the CDR3, the DNA is TGTGCCTGGAGTGTCAAGGATACGCAGTATTTT.

The genes are TRBV28 and TRBJ1-1, with 9 bases fitting TRBD1. The V segment lost 5 bases and the J segment 3 bases; nucleotides outside the gene matches: 7. The CDR3 has 15 amino acids. Germline V gene lookup returns CDR1 MDHEN and CDR2 SYDVKM. In DNA, the CDR3 is TGTGCCAGCAGTCCCGGGGACAGGGTCTACACTGAAGCTTTCTTT. The encoded protein is CASSPGDRVYTEAFF.

This clone was seen ten or more times. The genes are TRBV2 and TRBJ2-7; tentative D call: TRBD2 (6 bases). CDR3 length: 14 residues. CDR1 is SNHLY, CDR2 FYNNEI, per germline. Trimming removed 6 bases at V and 6 bases at J, with 18 bases between. The CDR3 DNA is TGTGCCAGCAGGTCCGACGGGAGCGGCTCCGAGCAGTACTTC. Protein product: CASRSDGSGSEQYF.

V is TRBV2 and J is TRBJ1-5; tentatively, D is TRBD1 (5 bases). Per germline, CDR1 SNHLY and CDR2 FYNNEI. This CDR3 region has 17 residues. Trimming pared 7 bases from V and 3 bases from J, leaving 22 bases between. The CDR3 is CASKFLGGDGVNQPQHF. Here the CDR3 DNA reads TGTGCCAGCAAGTTCTTAGGAGGGGATGGAGTCAATCAGCCCCAGCATTTT.

This clone was seen more than once but under ten times. The chain employs TRBV6-1 and TRBJ1-5; D gene unclear. Per germline, CDR1 MNHNS and CDR2 SASEGT. V was pared by 6 bases and J by 0 bases, with 9 bases between. CDR3 length: 14 residues. As DNA, the CDR3 is TGTGCCAGCAGCGCAGCCTTTAGCAATCAGCCCCAGCATTTT. Amino acids: CASSAAFSNQPQHF.

The V and J genes are TRBV19 and TRBJ2-3, with TRBD2 identical over 8 bases. The CDR3 is 17 amino acids. Germline lookup yields CDR1 LNHDA and CDR2 SQIVND (reference sequence). The V and J ends lost 4 bases and 0 bases, in that order; junction bases with no gene match: 9. CDR3 DNA sequence: TGTGCCAGTAGTAGGGAAACGGCTAGCGGGAGCACAGATACGCAGTATTTT. Its translation: CASSRETASGSTDTQYF. Drawing the rest from reference TRBV19 and TRBJ2-3, the complete variable domain is DGGITQSPKYLFRKEGQNVTLSCEQNLNHDAMYWYRQDPGQGLRLIYYSQIVNDFQKGDIAEGYSVSREKKESFPLTVTSAQKNPTAFYLCASSRETASGSTDTQYFGPGTRLTVL.

This clone was recorded at least ten times. The V and J genes are TRBV2 and TRBJ2-7, with D perhaps given as TRBD1 or TRBD2 (5 bases each). The CDR3 length is 14 residues. Germline values: CDR1 SNHLY, CDR2 FYNNEI. V lost 4 bases to trimming and J lost 3 bases, with 13 bases between them. CDR3 amino acids: CASSAGWDGYEQYF. CDR3 coding DNA: TGTGCCAGCAGTGCCGGGTGGGACGGCTACGAGCAGTACTTC.

The chain carries TRBV5-1 and TRBJ2-2; tentatively, D is TRBD2 (5 bases). Per germline, CDR1 SGHRS and CDR2 YFSETQ. This CDR3 comprises 14 residues. Deletions cut 5 bases from V and 3 bases from J, with 11 bases between. The CDR3 protein is CASSTGRYTGELFF. Written as DNA, the CDR3 is TGCGCCAGCAGTACGGGGAGATACACCGGGGAGCTGTTTTTT. Based on the CDR3 plus reference TRBV5-1 and TRBJ2-2, the full variable domain is KAGVTQTPRYLIKTRGQQVTLSCSPISGHRSVSWYQQTPGQGLQFLFEYFSETQRNKGNFPGRFSGRQFSNSRSEMNVSTLELGDSALYLCASSTGRYTGELFFGEGSRLTVL.

V and J are TRBV11-2 and TRBJ2-1; D is ambiguous. Germline assignment: CDR1 SGHAT and CDR2 FQNNGV. Trimming took off 0 bases at V and 2 bases at J, with 11 bases between the two ends. The CDR3 is 16 residues long. DNA for the CDR3: TGTGCCAGCAGCTTAGAGCTAGTGCTGGCCTACAATGAGCAGTTCTTC. Amino acid sequence: CASSLELVLAYNEQFF.

The chain is built from TRBV6-4 and TRBJ2-7, with a possible D match to TRBD1 (6 bases). CDR3 size: 16 residues. Trimming took 7 bases from V and 0 from J, leaving 19 bases between them. CDR1 is MRHNA, CDR2 SNTAGT, per germline. The CDR3 reads CASIDHRTVDSYEQYF. CDR3 DNA sequence: TGTGCCAGCATAGATCACAGGACAGTGGACTCCTACGAGCAGTACTTC.

The chain uses TRBV27 and TRBJ1-1; the D gene is possibly TRBD1 (6 bases). V was trimmed by 5 bases and J by 5 bases, leaving 12 bases between them. Germline CDR1 is MNHEY and CDR2 is SMNVEV (reference sequence). The CDR3 runs to 13 residues. CDR3 residues: CASSPPRGTEAFF. In DNA, the CDR3 is TGTGCCAGCAGTCCACCAAGGGGGACTGAAGCTTTCTTT.

This rearrangement joins TRBV4-2 to TRBJ2-1; 9 bases are a match to TRBD2. There are 16 residues in the CDR3. With 3 bases clipped from V and 4 bases from J, the junction kept 7 bases outside the gene matches. CDR1 and CDR2 (germline): LGHNA, YNFKEQ. CDR3 residues: CASSQGGGAMYNEQFF. In DNA, the CDR3 is TGTGCCAGCAGCCAGGGCGGGGGGGCGATGTACAATGAGCAGTTCTTC.

V is TRBV6-1 and J is TRBJ1-2; no definite D call. Germline CDR1 and CDR2: MNHNS and SASEGT. With 1 base removed from V and 0 bases from J, the gap between germline ends came to 3 bases. This CDR3 region has 13 residues. The DNA for the CDR3 is TGTGCCAGCAGTGAAGGACCTAACTATGGCTACACCTTC. It encodes CASSEGPNYGYTF.

The rearrangement links TRBV9 to TRBJ2-7; D is undetermined. V lost 4 bases and J lost 3, with 8 bases in between. Germline CDR1 reads SGDLS; CDR2 reads YYNGEE. The CDR3 runs to 12 residues. The CDR3 nucleotides are TGTGCCAGCAGCCAGAATAACTACGAGCAGTACTTC. It yields the protein CASSQNNYEQYF.

This clone has just a few counts. In nucleotides, the CDR3 is TGTGCCAGCAGCTTAGCAGGGGGCTCAAACATTCAGTACTTC. This gives the protein CASSLAGGSNIQYF. The chain carries TRBV7-2 and TRBJ2-4, with TRBD1 identical over 7 bases. Germline-derived CDR1 and CDR2 are SGHTA and FQGNSA. The trim removed 0 bases at V and 6 bases at J, leaving 2 bases unmatched. The CDR3 loop spans 14 amino acids.

This sequence joins TRBV5-4 and TRBJ1-1, with D possibly being TRBD1 (5 bases). V lost 4 bases and J 6 bases, leaving 22 bases between the germline ends. The CDR3 runs 16 residues. The V gene's germline CDR1 is SGHNT and CDR2 YYREEE (reference sequence). The CDR3 here is CASSGGGIRVGAEAFF. DNA for the CDR3: TGTGCCAGCAGCGGGGGTGGGATCCGAGTAGGGGCTGAAGCTTTCTTT.